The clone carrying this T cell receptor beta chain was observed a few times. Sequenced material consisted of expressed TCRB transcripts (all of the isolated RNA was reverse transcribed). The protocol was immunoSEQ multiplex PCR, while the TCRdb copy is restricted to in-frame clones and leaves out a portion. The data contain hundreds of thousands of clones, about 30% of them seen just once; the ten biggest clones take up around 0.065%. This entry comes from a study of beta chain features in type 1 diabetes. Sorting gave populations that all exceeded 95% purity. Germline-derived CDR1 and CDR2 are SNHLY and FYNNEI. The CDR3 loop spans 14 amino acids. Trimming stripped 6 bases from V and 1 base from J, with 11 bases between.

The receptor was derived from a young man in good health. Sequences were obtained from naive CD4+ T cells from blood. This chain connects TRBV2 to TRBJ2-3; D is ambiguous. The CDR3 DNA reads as TGTGCCAGCAGCCGGGCCCAACGCACAGATACGCAGTATTTT. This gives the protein CASSRAQRTDTQYF.